Each of the 20 T cell receptor beta chains below was sequenced from the same sample in a study of OX40 agonist ivuxolimab in advanced cancers. Only in-frame clones appear in the TCRdb table, and some are missing; sequencing was by immunoSEQ multiplex PCR. The data contain more than 65,000 clones, more than 75% of them singletons. The source was CD4+ or CD8+ T cells sorted from blood, collected in a trial of the OX40 agonist ivuxolimab. These receptors all stem from an adult with an advanced solid tumor such as melanoma, head and neck, liver or kidney cancer.

J is TRBJ2-5 and V is TRBV5-6, with a weak D call TRBD1 (8 bases). This CDR3 is 14 amino acids long. Deletions cut 4 bases from V and 6 bases from J, with 16 bases between. The germline V gene has CDR1 SGHDT and CDR2 YYEEEE. For the CDR3, the DNA is TGTGCCAGCAGCCAATACAGGGGGGGAAAGACCCAGTACTTC. This gives the protein CASSQYRGGKTQYF.

The V gene is TRBV5-1, the J gene TRBJ2-2, with a tentative D call TRBD2 (6 bases). This CDR3 is 15 amino acids long. V lost 1 base and J lost 4, with 11 bases in between. Per germline, CDR1 SGHRS and CDR2 YFSETQ. CDR3 amino acids: CASSLTGVGTGELFF. CDR3 in DNA: TGCGCCAGCAGCTTGACGGGAGTCGGCACCGGGGAGCTGTTTTTT.

DNA for the CDR3: TGTGCCACCAGCAGAGATCTGGGACAGGCTAATGAAAAACTGTTTTTT. Its protein is CATSRDLGQANEKLFF. The V gene is TRBV15, the J gene TRBJ1-4, with 8 bases aligning to TRBD1. The CDR3 has 16 amino acids. Looked up from germline, CDR1 is LNHNV and CDR2 is YYDKDF (reference sequence). Trimming removed 0 bases from V and 3 bases from J; junction bases left unmatched: 3.

The V and J genes are TRBV7-8 and TRBJ2-5; D assignment may be TRBD1 or TRBD2 (6 bases each). The CDR3 consists of 14 residues. Germline values: CDR1 SGHVS, CDR2 FQNEAQ. V gave up 5 bases and J gave up 5 bases, with 15 bases separating them. The CDR3 DNA sequence: TGTGCCAGCAGCCTTAGGTGGGGGGCGGAGACCCAGTACTTC. Protein: CASSLRWGAETQYF.

The chain combines TRBV7-2 with TRBJ2-3; no firm D call. V gave up 6 bases and J gave up 1 base, with 23 bases separating them. CDR3 length: 18 residues. CDR1 SGHTA and CDR2 FQGNSA come from the germline V gene. The CDR3 nucleotides are TGTGCCAGCAGTACACGCTCGGGCCCCAGGCGTCGCACAGATACGCAGTATTTT. Translating gives CASSTRSGPRRRTDTQYF. Variable domain in full (rest from reference TRBV7-2 and TRBJ2-3): GAGVSQSPSNKVTEKGKDVELRCDPISGHTALYWYRQSLGQGLEFLIYFQGNSAPDKSGLPSDRFSAERTGGSVSTLTIQRTQQEDSAVYLCASSTRSGPRRRTDTQYFGPGTRLTVL.

The rearrangement joins TRBV15 to TRBJ2-4; TRBD2 matches 9 bases. In germline, CDR1 is LNHNV, CDR2 YYDKDF (reference sequence). V dropped 0 bases and J dropped 6; count of bases not matched to a gene: 6. The CDR3 length is 16 residues. In DNA, the CDR3 is TGTGCCACCAGCAGAGAGAGAGGGACTAGCCTAAACATTCAGTACTTC. The encoded protein is CATSRERGTSLNIQYF.

The count of this clone is one. The chain has TRBV5-6 and TRBJ1-2; D is unclear. Trimming cost V 4 bases and J 6 bases, with 16 bases left between them. CDR3 length: 14 residues. CDR1 is SGHDT, CDR2 YYEEEE, per germline. DNA of the CDR3: TGTGCCAGCAGCGGTATCCGCCGGTACAATGGCTACACCTTC. Its protein is CASSGIRRYNGYTF.

The chain recombines TRBV5-4 with TRBJ2-1; D not certain. The CDR3 has 14 amino acids. In germline, CDR1 is SGHNT, CDR2 YYREEE (reference sequence). V dropped 4 bases and J dropped 8 bases, with 16 bases sitting between them. The CDR3 reads CASSQEARKDEQFF. The CDR3 nucleotides are TGTGCCAGCAGCCAAGAGGCCAGGAAGGATGAGCAGTTCTTC.

The rearrangement links TRBV6-1 to TRBJ1-1; D is undetermined. The CDR3 has 17 amino acids. Germline V gives CDR1 MNHNS, CDR2 SASEGT. V shed 2 bases and J shed 6 bases, with 22 bases lying between them. This CDR3 is CASSELMKGRRVPEAFF. CDR3 DNA: TGTGCCAGCAGTGAATTGATGAAGGGCAGAAGGGTCCCTGAAGCTTTCTTT.

Sample share makes this clone medium-sized. This chain connects TRBV4-1 to TRBJ1-1; possible D gene TRBD1, 5 bases. This CDR3 is 14 amino acids long. V lost 3 bases, J lost 4 bases, and 12 bases lay in between. The germline CDR1 and CDR2 sequences are MGHRA and YSYEKL. The CDR3 loop reads CASSQILGGTEAFF. For the CDR3, the DNA is TGCGCCAGCAGCCAGATTTTGGGGGGCACTGAAGCTTTCTTT.

The chain has TRBV5-5 and TRBJ2-7; 7 bases fit TRBD2. CDR1 and CDR2 (germline): SGHKS, YYEKEE (reference sequence). The V segment lost 2 bases and the J segment 4 bases; nucleotides outside the gene matches: 9. The CDR3 spans 15 residues. This chain's CDR3 is CASSFREGLSYEQYF. CDR3 sequence (DNA): TGTGCCAGCAGCTTCAGGGAGGGTTTATCTTACGAGCAGTACTTC.

The rearrangement joins TRBV19 to TRBJ2-2; TRBD1 might be the D (6 bases). This CDR3 spans 16 amino acids. Germline assignment: CDR1 LNHDA and CDR2 SQIVND (reference sequence). Trimming left V 5 bases short and J 4 bases short, with 17 bases between. CDR3 DNA sequence: TGTGCCAGTAGTCCCTGGACAGAATCCGGCACCGGGGAGCTGTTTTTT. Protein: CASSPWTESGTGELFF.

This chain joins TRBV7-9 and TRBJ2-5; D is possibly TRBD2 (6 bases). V was trimmed by 6 bases and J by 5 bases, leaving 19 bases between them. This CDR3 region has 15 residues. CDR1 is SEHNR, CDR2 FQNEAQ, per germline (reference sequence). DNA of the CDR3: TGTGCCAGCAGGCCGACCCGAGGGAGGCGCGAGACCCAGTACTTC. Residues: CASRPTRGRRETQYF. Variable domain in full (rest from reference TRBV7-9 and TRBJ2-5): DTGVSQNPRHKITKRGQNVTFRCDPISEHNRLYWYRQTLGQGPEFLTYFQNEAQLEKSRLLSDRFSAERPKGSFSTLEIQRTEQGDSAMYLCASRPTRGRRETQYFGPGTRLLVL.

This sequence joins TRBV28 and TRBJ1-2; 10 positions agree with TRBD1. Germline trimming cut 5 bases from V and 4 bases from J; bases unmatched to any gene: 13. The CDR3 is 17 amino acids. Germline-derived CDR1 and CDR2 are MDHEN and SYDVKM. The CDR3 DNA is TGTGCCAGCAGTCCGGGAGGGACAGGGGCTCGAGTCTATGGCTACACCTTC. Its translation is CASSPGGTGARVYGYTF.

The chain joins TRBV6-6 to TRBJ2-7, with TRBD2 matching 7 bases. The CDR3 consists of 14 residues. CDR1 and CDR2 (germline): MNHNY, SVGAGI (reference sequence). The V and J ends lost 8 bases and 7 bases, in that order; junction bases with no gene match: 14. CDR3 bases: TGTGCCAGCGAAAAAGCGGGACCCTCGAGGGAGCAGTACTTC. Encoded protein: CASEKAGPSREQYF.

V usage is TRBV6-5 and J usage is TRBJ2-2; TRBD2 aligns across 8 bases. CDR1 MNHEY and CDR2 SVGAGI come from the germline V gene. V lost 6 bases and J lost 5; bases outside the gene matches: 5. The CDR3 has 14 amino acids. The CDR3 DNA follows: TGTGCCAGCAGACCCGGACTAGCTACCGGGGAGCTGTTTTTT. Translated, it gives CASRPGLATGELFF.

The chain employs TRBV6-1 and TRBJ2-5, with D perhaps TRBD1 or TRBD2 (5 bases each). The CDR3 spans 13 residues. The germline V and J ends were trimmed by 6 bases and 5 bases, with 13 bases remaining between them. Germline lookup yields CDR1 MNHNS and CDR2 SASEGT. The CDR3 sequence: CASSGRGMETQYF. CDR3 nucleotides: TGTGCCAGCAGCGGACGGGGCATGGAGACCCAGTACTTC.

The rearrangement joins TRBV11-2 to TRBJ1-1; D gene ambiguous. Trimming cost V 5 bases and J 2 bases, with 9 bases left between them. Germline V gene data show CDR1 as SGHAT and CDR2 as FQNNGV. This CDR3 has 13 residues. CDR3 nucleotide sequence: TGTGCCAGCAGCCTTAGGGCTAACACTGAAGCTTTCTTT. Its translation is CASSLRANTEAFF.

The rearrangement links TRBV18 to TRBJ1-1; tentative D call: TRBD1 (5 bases). Germline V gene sequence: CDR1 KGHSH, CDR2 LQKENI. V lost 3 bases and J lost 0, with 14 bases in between. The length of the CDR3 is 16 residues. The CDR3 sequence is CASSPFAQGMNTEAFF. In nucleotides, the CDR3 is TGTGCCAGCTCACCTTTCGCCCAGGGAATGAACACTGAAGCTTTCTTT.

The chain employs TRBV5-4 and TRBJ2-7; TRBD1 aligns across 7 bases. V dropped 4 bases and J dropped 2; count of bases not matched to a gene: 9. Germline V gene data show CDR1 as SGHNT and CDR2 as YYREEE (reference sequence). The CDR3 covers 15 residues. As DNA, the CDR3 is TGTGCCAGCAGCCAAGAGGAAAGGGGGCCCTACGAGCAGTACTTC. Translated, it gives CASSQEERGPYEQYF. The entire variable domain, with the rest obtained from reference TRBV5-4 and TRBJ2-7, is as follows: ETGVTQSPTHLIKTRGQQVTLRCSSQSGHNTVSWYQQALGQGPQFIFQYYREEENGRGNFPPRFSGLQFPNYSSELNVNALELDDSALYLCASSQEERGPYEQYFGPGTRLTVT.